This T cell receptor (beta chain) is from a study of T cell responses to AZD1222 COVID-19 vaccine. TCRdb's table, derived via immunoSEQ multiplex PCR, lists solely in-frame clones and lacks some. Seen here are about 180,000 clones, approximately 92% observed once, and the top ten hold roughly 1%. A note on this clone: Its target is unknown.

Study findings and constraints: Mapped onto spike, vaccine-associated CD4 TCRs spanned it and were dominant at 160-218 and 743-854. Clonal diversity may have been underestimated, and the donors were mostly white British, with more females than males.

CDR1 and CDR2 from the germline V gene are MGHRA and YSYEKL. The length of the CDR3 is 12 residues. V was pared by 3 bases and J by 8 bases, with 8 bases between. This TCR was sampled from an adult who received the MenACWY meningococcal vaccine as a control. The sequences come from peripheral blood, collected 28 days after the second dose of the MenACWY control vaccine. The J gene is TRBJ2-1, the V gene TRBV4-1, with D possibly matching TRBD1 (6 bases). As DNA, the CDR3 is TGCGCCAGCAGCCACAGGGGCGATGAGCAGTTCTTC. Its translation: CASSHRGDEQFF.